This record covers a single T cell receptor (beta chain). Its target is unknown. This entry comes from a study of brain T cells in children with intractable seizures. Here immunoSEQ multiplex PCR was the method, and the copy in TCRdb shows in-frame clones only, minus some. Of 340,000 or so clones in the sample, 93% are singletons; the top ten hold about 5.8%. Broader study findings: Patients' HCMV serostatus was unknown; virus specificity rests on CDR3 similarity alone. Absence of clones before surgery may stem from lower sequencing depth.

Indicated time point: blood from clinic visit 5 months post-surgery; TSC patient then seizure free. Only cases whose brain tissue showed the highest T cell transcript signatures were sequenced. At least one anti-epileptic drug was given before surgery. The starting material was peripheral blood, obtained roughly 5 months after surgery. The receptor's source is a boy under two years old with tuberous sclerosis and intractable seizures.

The CDR3 region is CASSGGTGSYGYTF. The CDR3 DNA is TGTGCCAGCAGTGGAGGGACAGGGAGCTATGGCTACACCTTC. The J gene is TRBJ1-2, the V gene TRBV7-9; TRBD1 matches 9 bases. Trimming took 6 bases from V and 4 from J; bases not matched to a gene: 6. CDR1 SEHNR and CDR2 FQNEAQ come from the germline V gene (reference sequence). CDR3 length: 14 amino acids. Full variable domain (rest looked up from reference TRBV7-9 and TRBJ1-2): DTGVSQNPRHKITKRGQNVTFRCDPISEHNRLYWYRQTLGQGPEFLTYFQNEAQLEKSRLLSDRFSAERPKGSFSTLEIQRTEQGDSAMYLCASSGGTGSYGYTFGSGTRLTVV.